The source of this T cell receptor beta chain is a study of OX40 agonist ivuxolimab in advanced cancers. This table comes from immunoSEQ multiplex PCR, and its TCRdb copy is limited to in-frame clones, with some not included. The repertoire consists of approximately 60,000 clones, with around 81% occurring once and the leading ten covering over 0.95%. The CDR3 length is 16 residues. The V gene lost 2 bases and the J gene lost 0 bases, with 14 bases spanning the gap. Per germline, CDR1 SGHTA and CDR2 FQGNSA. The chain couples TRBV7-2 to TRBJ2-7; no reliable D call. The TCR comes from an adult with an advanced solid tumor such as melanoma, head and neck, liver or kidney cancer. Sequencing used CD4+ or CD8+ T cells sorted from blood, obtained in a trial of the OX40 agonist ivuxolimab. CDR3 loop: CASSLTPNARSYEQYF. The CDR3 DNA sequence: TGTGCCAGCAGCTTAACCCCCAACGCTCGCTCCTACGAGCAGTACTTC.